Listed below are T cell receptor beta chains from one sample, sequenced in a study of graft-versus-host responses after intestinal transplantation. These receptors' antigens are unknown. Generated by immunoSEQ multiplex PCR, the TCRdb table keeps only in-frame clones and is missing some. The repertoire includes about 97,000 clones, about nine tenths of them detected once, and 0.15% to 0.2% sits in the top ten. This specimen was unstimulated CD4+ T cells sorted from spleen or lymph node cells, taken before transplant. The receptors were gathered from a human donor who was the organ donor for an intestinal transplant. Each CDR3 is given without its conserved first and last residue.

>TRBV7-3
ASSSLAGGQETQY
>TRBV6-5
ASSPTGQYGYT
>TRBV6-1
ASSEFFVSSGQENIQY
>TRBV6-1
ASSWTGVYGYT
>TRBV18
ASSVRRTALDYSNQPQH
>TRBV2
ASSAHMNTEAF
>TRBV19
ASVDRGGADTQY
>TRBV27
ASSFLAGGQDTQY
>TRBV11-2
ASSESNSPLH
>TRBV6-5
ASSRGPGANYGYT
>TRBV7-2
ASSLGGGSAKNIQY
>TRBV18
ASSRDRGRTGELF
>TRBV4-2
ASSQDRTSGGSSYEQY
>TRBV18
ASSPGETGYGYT
>TRBV4-3
ASSQERSSGNTIY
>TRBV6-6
ASSSADQGNTEAF
>TRBV5-1
ASSLAGNGYT
>TRBV5-1
ASRISRNQPQH
>TRBV4-2
ASSLTGTGGSSYNEQF
>TRBV19
ASRVGGGTDEQY
>TRBV6-1
ASSELLGRAAYGYT
>TRBV6-5
ASSPTGAKEKLF
>TRBV19
ASSIGTGAAYSPLH
>TRBV10-3
AINPDRGHEQY
>TRBV19
ASRAWDKYNQPQH
>TRBV7-8
ASSLVVPGGRNEQF
>TRBV15
ATSPGLADTGELF